A single sample is the source of the 29 T cell receptor beta chains below, sequenced in a study of shared clonotypes between healthy human individuals. Cells designated naive CD8 were CD45RO-negative and were positively selected for CCR7, with terminally differentiated effector memory CD45RA+ cells excluded. Sequencing used immunoSEQ multiplex PCR; TCRdb keeps in-frame clones, though not all of them. The repertoire has around 640,000 clones, roughly 96% of them found once; the top ten carry 0.095% to 0.13%. Material for sequencing was naive CD8+ T cells sorted from blood. These receptors were collected from a woman in her twenties or thirties in good health.

Written as DNA, the CDR3 is TGTGCCACCCAAAAACAGGGGTGGGGTGGCTACACCTTC. This encodes CATQKQGWGGYTF. The V gene is TRBV28, the J gene TRBJ1-2, with 7 nucleotides matching TRBD1. This CDR3 has 13 amino acids. V was pared by 10 bases and J by 7 bases, with 12 bases of the junction left unmatched. Germline V gives CDR1 MDHEN, CDR2 SYDVKM.

This clone was seen just once. The rearrangement links TRBV4-1 to TRBJ2-7; a weak D match, TRBD2 (6 bases). CDR3 size: 15 residues. V gave up 4 bases and J gave up 7 bases, with 20 bases separating them. From germline, CDR1 is MGHRA and CDR2 YSYEKL. The CDR3 sequence is CASSRRDSPADEQYF. CDR3 sequence (DNA): TGCGCCAGCAGCCGGCGGGACTCACCAGCGGATGAGCAGTACTTC.

The CDR3 loop reads CSVVSPGDYEQYF. The CDR3 nucleotides read TGCAGCGTTGTTTCCCCAGGGGACTACGAGCAGTACTTC. This chain links TRBV29-1 with TRBJ2-7; a weak D match, TRBD1 (6 bases). Germline loops: CDR1 SQVTM, CDR2 ANQGSEA. The CDR3 length is 13 residues. Trimming shortened V by 4 bases and J by 3 bases, and 13 bases separated the two germline ends.

The DNA for the CDR3 is TGTGCCAGCAGCCTCGATCGGGACTTCCAATCCTACGAGCAGTACTTC. This encodes CASSLDRDFQSYEQYF. The chain combines TRBV7-8 with TRBJ2-7, with a possible D match to TRBD2 (6 bases). Germline V gene data show CDR1 as SGHVS and CDR2 as FQNEAQ. The CDR3 extends over 16 amino acids. V was pared by 5 bases and J by 1 base, with 18 bases between. The full variable domain, completed using reference TRBV7-8 and TRBJ2-7, is GAGVSQSPRYKVAKRGQDVALRCDPISGHVSLFWYQQALGQGPEFLTYFQNEAQLDKSGLPSDRFFAERPEGSVSTLKIQRTQQEDSAVYLCASSLDRDFQSYEQYFGPGTRLTVT.

V gene TRBV5-4 combines with J gene TRBJ2-3, with 10 nucleotides matching TRBD2. CDR1 and CDR2 from the germline V gene are SGHNT and YYREEE (reference sequence). Germline trimming cut 5 bases from V and 2 bases from J; bases unmatched to any gene: 8. The CDR3 runs to 16 residues. The CDR3 bases are TGTGCCAGCAGGGATATCGGACTAGCGGTCACAGATACGCAGTATTTT. It yields the protein CASRDIGLAVTDTQYF.

CDR3 nucleotide sequence: TGTGCCAGCAGTTTACAGGGACAGGACAGTGCTAGCACAGATACGCAGTATTTT. It translates to CASSLQGQDSASTDTQYF. The rearrangement uses TRBV27 and TRBJ2-3, with 8 bases identical to TRBD1. This CDR3 is 18 amino acids long. V gave up 2 bases and J gave up 0 bases; unmatched junction bases: 10. Per germline, CDR1 MNHEY and CDR2 SMNVEV (reference sequence).

The rearrangement uses TRBV28 and TRBJ2-7; no firm D call. V lost 3 bases and J 5 bases, leaving 8 bases between the germline ends. Germline loops: CDR1 MDHEN, CDR2 SYDVKM. This CDR3 is 12 amino acids long. CDR3 loop: CASSLDPDEQYF. The CDR3 nucleotides read TGTGCCAGCAGTTTGGACCCGGACGAGCAGTACTTC.

The gene calls are TRBV28 and TRBJ2-1; 8 nucleotides align to TRBD2. The CDR3 covers 15 residues. Germline values: CDR1 MDHEN, CDR2 SYDVKM. V trimming: 8 bases; J trimming: 4 bases; junction bases outside the gene matches: 10. DNA of the CDR3: TGTGCCAGCCTAGGGAGGACTAGCTCTTACAATGAGCAGTTCTTC. Its translation is CASLGRTSSYNEQFF.

This clone was detected once. The chain has TRBV27 and TRBJ2-7, with D unresolved. Germline-derived CDR1 and CDR2 are MNHEY and SMNVEV (reference sequence). The CDR3 has 14 amino acids. V was trimmed by 8 bases and J by 4 bases, leaving 18 bases between them. CDR3 loop: CASGPVGPSYEQYF. The DNA of the CDR3 is TGTGCCAGCGGGCCGGTCGGGCCTTCATACGAGCAGTACTTC.

Details on this clone: The same CDR3 arises from other DNA sequences in this sample as well. The chain has TRBV10-3 and TRBJ2-1, with D unresolved. There are 11 residues in the CDR3. Looked up from germline, CDR1 is ENHRY and CDR2 is SYGVKD. V was clipped by 3 bases and J by 7 bases, with 4 bases between them. In nucleotides, the CDR3 is TGTGCCATCAGTGAATCAAATGAGCAGTTCTTC. Translated: CAISESNEQFF.

The chain employs TRBV10-2 and TRBJ2-2, with a possible D match to TRBD2 (6 bases). The germline V gene encodes CDR1 WSHSY and CDR2 SAAADI. The CDR3 consists of 14 residues. V was pared by 6 bases and J by 4 bases, with 12 bases between. The CDR3 DNA follows: TGCGCCAGCAGGACACTAGCTAGCACCGGGGAGCTGTTTTTT. The encoded protein is CASRTLASTGELFF.

The chain couples TRBV19 to TRBJ1-1; D gene unclear. The CDR3 is 14 residues long. V lost 3 bases and J lost 0, with 8 bases in between. In germline, CDR1 is LNHDA, CDR2 SQIVND (reference sequence). The chain's CDR3 is CASSMGRLNTEAFF. CDR3 DNA sequence: TGTGCCAGTAGTATGGGCAGGTTGAACACTGAAGCTTTCTTT.

CDR3 bases: TGTGCCAGCAGCGGACAACAGGTTAACTATGGCTACACCTTC. This gives the protein CASSGQQVNYGYTF. This chain joins TRBV9 and TRBJ1-2, with D perhaps TRBD1 (5 bases). The CDR3 is 14 amino acids. Per germline, CDR1 SGDLS and CDR2 YYNGEE. Trimming took 3 bases from V and 1 from J, leaving 10 bases between them.

Points on this clone: The same CDR3 can be traced to other DNA sequences in this sample. V is TRBV5-6 and J is TRBJ2-7; 7 nucleotides align to TRBD1. The CDR3 has 13 residues. J gave up 3 bases and V 3 bases, and 3 bases lay outside the gene matches. Per the germline V gene, CDR1 is SGHDT and CDR2 is YYEEEE. CDR3 coding DNA: TGTGCCAGCAGCTGGGACAGAAGCTACGAGCAGTACTTC. Translated: CASSWDRSYEQYF.

The chain couples TRBV4-2 to TRBJ2-7; D gene unclear. The CDR3 length is 13 residues. Germline V gene data show CDR1 as LGHNA and CDR2 as YNFKEQ. With 2 bases removed from V and 4 bases from J, the gap between germline ends came to 9 bases. In DNA, the CDR3 is TGTGCCAGCAGCCAACAGTTAAATTACGAGCAGTACTTC. It yields the protein CASSQQLNYEQYF.

In regard to this clone: In the same sample, other DNA sequences code for this CDR3. The chain joins TRBV29-1 to TRBJ2-5; maybe TRBD1 (5 bases). The CDR3 sequence is 13 residues long. Germline CDR1 is SQVTM and CDR2 is ANQGSEA. The V end lost 0 bases, the J end lost 4 bases, and 9 bases lay between the germline ends. In DNA, the CDR3 is TGCAGCGTTGAAGAGACAGACGGAGAGACCCAGTACTTC. Protein: CSVEETDGETQYF.

The table lists this clone with a few counts. The J gene is TRBJ2-1, the V gene TRBV16; possible D gene TRBD2, 6 bases. With 1 base removed from V and 4 bases from J, the gap between germline ends came to 14 bases. This CDR3 has 16 amino acids. The germline V gene encodes CDR1 KGHSY and CDR2 FQNENV. In DNA, the CDR3 is TGTGCCAGCAGCCAATTGACGGGAGTGCGTTACAATGAGCAGTTCTTC. Translation gives CASSQLTGVRYNEQFF.

The chain joins TRBV2 to TRBJ2-5, with 7 positions matching TRBD2. The CDR3 extends over 14 amino acids. V gave up 3 bases and J gave up 5 bases; unmatched junction bases: 6. Germline V CDR1 and CDR2: SNHLY, FYNNEI. CDR3 region: CASSESTSWETQYF. CDR3 DNA sequence: TGTGCCAGCAGTGAGTCGACTAGCTGGGAGACCCAGTACTTC.

The chain employs TRBV28 and TRBJ2-3; the D gene could be TRBD1 or TRBD2 (5 bases each). Trimming shortened V by 3 bases and J by 2 bases, and 9 bases separated the two germline ends. Germline values: CDR1 MDHEN, CDR2 SYDVKM. The length of the CDR3 is 14 residues. The DNA for the CDR3 is TGTGCCAGCAGTTTCGGGGCGTACACAGATACGCAGTATTTT. This translates into CASSFGAYTDTQYF.

The chain combines TRBV6-1 with TRBJ2-7; no firm D call. CDR3 length: 16 amino acids. Germline V gives CDR1 MNHNS, CDR2 SASEGT. Trimming shortened V by 0 bases and J by 4 bases, and 16 bases separated the two germline ends. CDR3 DNA sequence: TGTGCCAGCAGTGAAGCGGCGTCCATACTAATTTACGAGCAGTACTTC. It translates to CASSEAASILIYEQYF.

The chain is built from TRBV29-1 and TRBJ2-7; 9 bases are a match to TRBD1. In germline, CDR1 is SQVTM, CDR2 ANQGSEA. J gave up 4 bases and V 5 bases, and 6 bases lay outside the gene matches. The CDR3 has 13 residues. The CDR3 loop is CSVQTGGNYEQYF. CDR3 DNA: TGCAGCGTTCAGACAGGGGGAAATTACGAGCAGTACTTC.

The chain joins TRBV27 to TRBJ2-2; TRBD2 agrees at 7 bases. Per the germline V gene, CDR1 is MNHEY and CDR2 is SMNVEV (reference sequence). The CDR3 has 14 residues. Germline trimming cut 5 bases from V and 4 bases from J; bases unmatched to any gene: 4. In nucleotides, the CDR3 is TGTGCCAGCAGTAGCGGGGCTAGCACCGGGGAGCTGTTTTTT. Protein: CASSSGASTGELFF.

The sample holds one count of this clone. This sample also contains other DNA sequences that code for the same CDR3. This sequence joins TRBV2 and TRBJ2-1, with D unclear. Germline V lookup: CDR1 SNHLY, CDR2 FYNNEI. The V end lost 3 bases, the J end lost 4 bases, and 7 bases lay between the germline ends. This CDR3 comprises 13 residues. As DNA, the CDR3 is TGTGCCAGCAGTGATGGTTTATACAATGAGCAGTTCTTC. This translates into CASSDGLYNEQFF.

This rearrangement joins TRBV9 to TRBJ2-5; no reliable D call. Deletions cut 4 bases from V and 2 bases from J, with 15 bases between. This CDR3 is built from 15 residues. The V gene's germline CDR1 is SGDLS and CDR2 YYNGEE. The CDR3 loop reads CASSPTGAFQETQYF. CDR3 nucleotide sequence: TGTGCCAGCAGCCCCACCGGTGCATTTCAAGAGACCCAGTACTTC. Full variable domain (missing parts from reference TRBV9 and TRBJ2-5): DSGVTQTPKHLITATGQRVTLRCSPRSGDLSVYWYQQSLDQGLQFLIQYYNGEERAKGNILERFSAQQFPDLHSELNLSSLELGDSALYFCASSPTGAFQETQYFGPGTRLLVL.

This sequence joins TRBV25-1 and TRBJ2-3; D possibly corresponds to TRBD1 (5 bases). CDR1 is MGHDK, CDR2 SYGVNS, per germline. There are 14 residues in the CDR3. Trimming left V 8 bases short and J 4 bases short, with 16 bases between. The CDR3 spells CASGALYAPDTQYF. In nucleotides, the CDR3 is TGTGCCAGCGGGGCCCTATATGCCCCAGATACGCAGTATTTT.

The chain employs TRBV5-1 and TRBJ2-7, with D tentatively TRBD1 (6 bases). The CDR3 loop spans 13 amino acids. V lost 0 bases and J lost 4, with 8 bases in between. Per the germline V gene, CDR1 is SGHRS and CDR2 is YFSETQ. The CDR3 DNA follows: TGCGCCAGCAGCTTGGGACAGGTTTACGAGCAGTACTTC. Protein product: CASSLGQVYEQYF.

This chain uses TRBV7-9 with TRBJ1-4; D is possibly TRBD1 (6 bases). Trimming left V 1 base short and J 1 base short, with 13 bases between. The CDR3 is 17 residues long. Germline V lookup: CDR1 SEHNR, CDR2 FQNEAQ (reference sequence). CDR3 bases: TGTGCCAGCAGCTTAGGAGTGGGGGGCCGAACTAATGAAAAACTGTTTTTT. Translating gives CASSLGVGGRTNEKLFF.

The gene calls are TRBV5-1 and TRBJ1-2; D unresolved. The V gene's germline CDR1 is SGHRS and CDR2 YFSETQ. The length of the CDR3 is 13 residues. V lost 2 bases to trimming and J lost 8 bases, with 13 bases between them. CDR3 sequence (DNA): TGCGCCAGCAGCTTCCACCCAAAGGAAGGCTACACCTTC. This translates into CASSFHPKEGYTF.

The chain uses TRBV4-1 and TRBJ1-2; D not resolved. Germline values: CDR1 MGHRA, CDR2 YSYEKL. Trimming cost V 3 bases and J 14 bases, with 13 bases left between them. This CDR3 is 11 amino acids long. CDR3 loop: CASSHLGPWTF. The CDR3 DNA is TGCGCCAGCAGCCACTTAGGCCCTTGGACCTTC.